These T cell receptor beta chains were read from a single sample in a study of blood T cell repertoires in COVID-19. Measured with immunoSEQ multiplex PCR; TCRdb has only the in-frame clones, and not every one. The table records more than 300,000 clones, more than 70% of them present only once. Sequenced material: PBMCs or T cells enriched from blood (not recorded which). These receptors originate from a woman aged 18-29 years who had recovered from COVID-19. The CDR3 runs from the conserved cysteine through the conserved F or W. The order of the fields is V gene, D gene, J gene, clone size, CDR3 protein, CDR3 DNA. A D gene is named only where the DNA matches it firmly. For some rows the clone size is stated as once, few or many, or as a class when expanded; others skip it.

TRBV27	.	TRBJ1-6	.	CASSLSGGVVGSPLHF	TGTGCCAGCAGTTTATCAGGCGGGGTAGTGGGTTCACCCCTCCACTTT
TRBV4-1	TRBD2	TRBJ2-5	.	CASSQAGGGKETQYF	TGCGCCAGCAGCCAAGCCGGGGGGGGAAAAGAGACCCAGTACTTC
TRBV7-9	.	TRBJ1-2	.	CASSLEAPRDGYTF	TGTGCCAGCAGCTTAGAGGCACCACGGGATGGCTACACCTTC
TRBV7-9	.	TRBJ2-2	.	CASSRGSGNTGELFF	TGTGCCAGCAGCAGGGGTAGCGGGAACACCGGGGAGCTGTTTTTT
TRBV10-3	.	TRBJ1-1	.	CAIGGGAITEAFF	TGTGCCATCGGAGGGGGGGCGATCACTGAAGCTTTCTTT
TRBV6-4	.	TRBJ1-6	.	CASSLEGGFNSPLHF	TGTGCCAGCAGCCTGGAGGGTGGGTTTAATTCACCCCTCCACTTT
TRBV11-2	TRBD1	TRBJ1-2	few	CASSKWGTGGGYGYTF	TGTGCCAGCAGTAAATGGGGGACAGGGGGAGGTTATGGCTACACCTTC
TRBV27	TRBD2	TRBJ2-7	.	CASSLREGQEQYF	TGTGCCAGCAGTTTAAGGGAGGGCCAAGAGCAGTACTTC
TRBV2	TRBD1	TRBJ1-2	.	CASTRGQGVRYGYTF	TGTGCCAGCACTCGGGGACAGGGGGTTCGCTATGGCTACACCTTC
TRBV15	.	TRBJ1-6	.	CATRDSSYNSPLHF	TGTGCCACCAGGGACAGCTCCTATAATTCACCCCTCCACTTT
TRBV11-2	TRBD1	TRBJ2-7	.	CASSLAGGSSYEQYF	TGTGCCAGCAGCTTAGCAGGGGGCTCGTCCTACGAGCAGTACTTC